These T cell receptor beta chains were read from a single sample in a study of shared clonotypes between healthy human individuals. Clones were read by immunoSEQ multiplex PCR, and TCRdb kept only the in-frame ones, dropping some. The sample consists of around 700,000 clones, about 91% of them appearing once. Sequencing input: naive CD8+ T cells sorted from blood. The receptors shown here come from a man aged 25-45 years in good health. Each CDR3 is given with its conserved first and last residue. A D gene is named only where the DNA matches it firmly. Not all rows give a size; the values are once, few, many and, for expanded clones, a class.

D gene,V gene,clone size,CDR3 length,J gene,CDR3 protein,CDR3 DNA
-,TRBV5-4,-,17,TRBJ2-5,CASSADDSALEQETQYF,TGTGCCAGCAGCGCAGACGACTCTGCGCTCGAGCAAGAGACCCAGTACTTC
TRBD1,TRBV27,-,14,TRBJ2-7,CASSPGQAGYEQYF,TGTGCCAGCAGTCCTGGACAGGCGGGCTACGAGCAGTACTTC
-,TRBV13,-,12,TRBJ2-3,CASSLEQNLPYF,TGTGCCAGCAGCTTAGAGCAGAACCTGCCGTATTTT
-,TRBV4-1,-,15,TRBJ2-7,CASSQETSRAYEQYF,TGCGCCAGCAGCCAAGAGACTAGTCGGGCCTACGAGCAGTACTTC
TRBD2,TRBV7-8,-,14,TRBJ2-5,CASRGLANQETQYF,TGTGCCAGCAGGGGACTAGCAAACCAAGAGACCCAGTACTTC
TRBD1,TRBV27,once,14,TRBJ2-5,CASSFRQGVETQYF,TGTGCCAGCAGTTTCCGACAGGGGGTTGAGACCCAGTACTTC
-,TRBV11-2,-,16,TRBJ2-1,CASSLIREPSYNEQFF,TGTGCCAGCAGCTTAATCAGGGAGCCGTCCTACAATGAGCAGTTCTTC
-,TRBV27,-,12,TRBJ2-2,CASSWGTGELFF,TGTGCCAGCAGTTGGGGGACCGGGGAGCTGTTTTTT
-,TRBV5-4,-,14,TRBJ2-7,CASSHGQSSYEQYF,TGTGCCAGCAGCCACGGACAGAGCTCCTACGAGCAGTACTTC
-,TRBV6-6,-,12,TRBJ1-5,CASGIDNQPQHF,TGTGCCAGCGGTATAGATAATCAGCCCCAGCATTTT
TRBD1,TRBV6-1,-,16,TRBJ1-1,CASSEDEDRGGTEAFF,TGTGCCAGCAGTGAAGACGAGGACAGGGGTGGTACTGAAGCTTTCTTT
-,TRBV6-5,-,14,TRBJ1-2,CASSYSGPNYGYTF,TGTGCCAGCAGTTACTCCGGGCCCAACTATGGCTACACCTTC
-,TRBV11-3,-,13,TRBJ1-1,CASSLVMNTEAFF,TGTGCCAGCAGCTTAGTGATGAACACTGAAGCTTTCTTT
TRBD2,TRBV2,-,16,TRBJ2-5,CASSSGTSGYQETQYF,TGTGCCAGCAGCTCCGGGACTAGCGGGTACCAAGAGACCCAGTACTTC
TRBD2,TRBV7-6,-,15,TRBJ2-7,CASSLGGSGSYEQYF,TGTGCCAGCAGCCTCGGGGGTAGCGGGAGTTACGAGCAGTACTTC
TRBD1,TRBV27,-,14,TRBJ2-7,CASSPGTGDFEQYF,TGTGCCAGCAGTCCCGGGACAGGGGATTTCGAGCAGTACTTC
-,TRBV19,-,13,TRBJ2-1,CASSIVTYNEQFF,TGTGCCAGTAGTATAGTCACTTACAATGAGCAGTTCTTC
-,TRBV7-3,-,19,TRBJ2-6,CASSLTPLAGTTGANVLTF,TGTGCCAGCAGCTTAACTCCTCTAGCCGGGACGACTGGGGCCAACGTCCTGACTTTC
-,TRBV14,-,15,TRBJ2-3,CASSQVVGVADTQYF,TGTGCCAGCAGCCAAGTTGTAGGGGTCGCAGATACGCAGTATTTT
-,TRBV9,-,16,TRBJ1-1,CASSGFRDSMNTEAFF,TGTGCCAGCAGCGGATTCCGAGACAGCATGAACACTGAAGCTTTCTTT
-,TRBV27,-,12,TRBJ2-7,CASGGGFYEQYF,TGTGCCAGCGGAGGGGGATTCTACGAGCAGTACTTC
-,TRBV5-4,-,14,TRBJ2-3,CASSLVGDRDTQYF,TGTGCCAGCAGCTTGGTGGGGGATCGAGATACGCAGTATTTT
TRBD1,TRBV4-1,-,15,TRBJ2-7,CASSPHGTGSYEQYF,TGCGCCAGCAGCCCCCACGGGACAGGTTCGTACGAGCAGTACTTC
-,TRBV13,-,15,TRBJ2-7,CASSLGGGPSYEQYF,TGTGCCAGCAGCTTAGGGGGCGGCCCATCCTACGAGCAGTACTTC
-,TRBV5-5,-,18,TRBJ2-7,CASSLNRVRATKGYEQYF,TGTGCCAGCAGCTTGAACCGAGTACGGGCGACGAAAGGCTACGAGCAGTACTTC
TRBD2,TRBV2,-,15,TRBJ2-7,CASRLTGGNLYEQYF,TGTGCCAGCAGACTAACGGGAGGAAACCTCTACGAGCAGTACTTC
-,TRBV19,-,13,TRBJ1-5,CASATGLDQPQHF,TGTGCCAGTGCAACGGGGCTCGATCAGCCCCAGCATTTT
TRBD2,TRBV7-2,-,15,TRBJ2-1,CASSLWLAGGDEQFF,TGTGCCAGCAGCTTATGGCTAGCGGGAGGGGATGAGCAGTTCTTC
-,TRBV27,-,13,TRBJ2-1,CASSQHRSNEQFF,TGTGCCAGCAGTCAACACAGGAGCAATGAGCAGTTCTTC
-,TRBV4-1,-,14,TRBJ2-7,CASSQEVGTYEQYF,TGCGCCAGCAGCCAAGAAGTTGGAACCTACGAGCAGTACTTC
TRBD2,TRBV30,-,15,TRBJ2-3,CAWSTGTTSTDTQYF,TGTGCCTGGAGTACCGGGACTACCAGCACAGATACGCAGTATTTT
-,TRBV9,-,15,TRBJ2-6,CASSVQSSGANVLTF,TGTGCCAGCAGCGTACAATCGTCCGGGGCCAACGTCCTGACTTTC
TRBD2,TRBV19,-,14,TRBJ2-7,CASSANGLVYEQYF,TGTGCCAGTAGTGCGAATGGACTAGTCTACGAGCAGTACTTC
TRBD2,TRBV11-2,-,16,TRBJ2-7,CASSLVSSGRNYEQYF,TGTGCCAGCAGCTTAGTGAGTAGCGGGAGGAACTACGAGCAGTACTTC
-,TRBV6-1,few,17,TRBJ1-5,CASSEFPAVYSNQPQHF,TGTGCCAGCAGTGAATTCCCAGCAGTGTATAGCAATCAGCCCCAGCATTTT
TRBD2,TRBV27,-,15,TRBJ2-3,CASSPLAGVVDTQYF,TGTGCCAGCAGTCCTCTAGCGGGAGTGGTAGATACGCAGTATTTT
TRBD1,TRBV5-6,-,15,TRBJ2-1,CASSLGTGGTYEQFF,TGTGCCAGCAGCTTGGGGACAGGGGGCACCTATGAGCAGTTCTTC
-,TRBV9,few,13,TRBJ1-1,CASSEGPGTEAFF,TGTGCCAGCAGCGAAGGGCCGGGGACTGAAGCTTTCTTT
-,TRBV7-9,-,17,TRBJ2-3,CASSPPLVGGPEDTQYF,TGTGCCAGCAGCCCACCTCTCGTGGGGGGCCCGGAAGATACGCAGTATTTT
TRBD2,TRBV27,-,15,TRBJ2-1,CASSAGLAGVNEQFF,TGTGCCAGCAGTGCCGGACTAGCGGGAGTCAATGAGCAGTTCTTC
TRBD1,TRBV5-1,-,16,TRBJ2-3,CASSPDRGSSTDTQYF,TGCGCCAGCAGCCCCGACAGGGGGTCTAGCACAGATACGCAGTATTTT
TRBD2,TRBV5-1,-,17,TRBJ2-5,CASGGKWGGRAGETQYF,TGCGCCAGCGGGGGAAAGTGGGGCGGGAGGGCCGGAGAGACCCAGTACTTC
-,TRBV7-8,-,16,TRBJ2-1,CASSLASHGTYNEQFF,TGTGCCAGCAGCTTAGCGTCCCACGGAACCTACAATGAGCAGTTCTTC
-,TRBV4-3,-,16,TRBJ2-1,CASSQDRGSSYNEQFF,TGCGCCAGCAGCCAAGATAGGGGGAGCTCCTACAATGAGCAGTTCTTC
-,TRBV10-2,once,14,TRBJ1-1,CASSEGLVDTEAFF,TGCGCCAGCAGTGAAGGCCTAGTAGACACTGAAGCTTTCTTT
-,TRBV7-3,-,15,TRBJ1-2,CASSPTAGGVYGYTF,TGTGCCAGCAGCCCCACTGCGGGGGGGGTCTATGGCTACACCTTC
-,TRBV19,-,14,TRBJ2-5,CASSITGAKETQYF,TGTGCCAGTAGTATCACAGGCGCGAAAGAGACCCAGTACTTC
-,TRBV4-1,-,17,TRBJ1-3,CASSQVPGSDSGNTIYF,TGCGCCAGCAGCCAAGTCCCGGGCTCCGACTCTGGAAACACCATATATTTT
-,TRBV4-1,-,12,TRBJ1-2,CASSLVGEIYTF,TGCGCCAGCAGCCTCGTCGGGGAAATCTACACCTTC
-,TRBV30,-,14,TRBJ1-5,CAWSAQNFNQPQHF,TGTGCCTGGAGCGCACAGAACTTCAATCAGCCCCAGCATTTT
-,TRBV5-4,-,15,TRBJ2-7,CASSFRGGQIYEQYF,TGTGCCAGCAGCTTCAGGGGGGGACAGATCTACGAGCAGTACTTC
-,TRBV19,-,13,TRBJ2-2,CASSIPPGGELFF,TGTGCCAGTAGTATCCCTCCGGGCGGGGAGCTGTTTTTT
-,TRBV28,-,10,TRBJ2-1,CASSSVEQFF,TGTGCCAGCAGTTCGGTCGAGCAGTTCTTC
-,TRBV27,-,13,TRBJ2-7,CASSFRLHYEQYF,TGTGCCAGCAGTTTTCGACTACACTACGAGCAGTACTTC
TRBD2,TRBV13,-,21,TRBJ2-2,CASSPGTAGTSGGTNTGELFF,TGTGCCAGCAGCCCAGGGACCGCTGGGACTAGCGGAGGTACGAACACCGGGGAGCTGTTTTTT
-,TRBV28,-,15,TRBJ2-7,CASSLKAVRTHEQYF,TGTGCCAGCAGTTTAAAGGCAGTACGTACCCACGAGCAGTACTTC
-,TRBV28,-,13,TRBJ1-2,CASSSGGNYGYTF,TGTGCCAGCAGTTCGGGTGGCAACTATGGCTACACCTTC
-,TRBV28,-,13,TRBJ1-2,CASSSDQSHGYTF,TGTGCCAGCAGCTCCGACCAAAGCCATGGCTACACCTTC
TRBD1,TRBV28,-,16,TRBJ1-4,CASRGQGRNSREKLFF,TGTGCCAGCAGAGGACAGGGTCGTAATTCCAGGGAAAAACTGTTTTTT
TRBD1,TRBV7-9,once,17,TRBJ2-1,CASSGFRDRDTYNEQFF,TGTGCCAGCAGCGGATTCCGGGACAGGGACACCTACAATGAGCAGTTCTTC